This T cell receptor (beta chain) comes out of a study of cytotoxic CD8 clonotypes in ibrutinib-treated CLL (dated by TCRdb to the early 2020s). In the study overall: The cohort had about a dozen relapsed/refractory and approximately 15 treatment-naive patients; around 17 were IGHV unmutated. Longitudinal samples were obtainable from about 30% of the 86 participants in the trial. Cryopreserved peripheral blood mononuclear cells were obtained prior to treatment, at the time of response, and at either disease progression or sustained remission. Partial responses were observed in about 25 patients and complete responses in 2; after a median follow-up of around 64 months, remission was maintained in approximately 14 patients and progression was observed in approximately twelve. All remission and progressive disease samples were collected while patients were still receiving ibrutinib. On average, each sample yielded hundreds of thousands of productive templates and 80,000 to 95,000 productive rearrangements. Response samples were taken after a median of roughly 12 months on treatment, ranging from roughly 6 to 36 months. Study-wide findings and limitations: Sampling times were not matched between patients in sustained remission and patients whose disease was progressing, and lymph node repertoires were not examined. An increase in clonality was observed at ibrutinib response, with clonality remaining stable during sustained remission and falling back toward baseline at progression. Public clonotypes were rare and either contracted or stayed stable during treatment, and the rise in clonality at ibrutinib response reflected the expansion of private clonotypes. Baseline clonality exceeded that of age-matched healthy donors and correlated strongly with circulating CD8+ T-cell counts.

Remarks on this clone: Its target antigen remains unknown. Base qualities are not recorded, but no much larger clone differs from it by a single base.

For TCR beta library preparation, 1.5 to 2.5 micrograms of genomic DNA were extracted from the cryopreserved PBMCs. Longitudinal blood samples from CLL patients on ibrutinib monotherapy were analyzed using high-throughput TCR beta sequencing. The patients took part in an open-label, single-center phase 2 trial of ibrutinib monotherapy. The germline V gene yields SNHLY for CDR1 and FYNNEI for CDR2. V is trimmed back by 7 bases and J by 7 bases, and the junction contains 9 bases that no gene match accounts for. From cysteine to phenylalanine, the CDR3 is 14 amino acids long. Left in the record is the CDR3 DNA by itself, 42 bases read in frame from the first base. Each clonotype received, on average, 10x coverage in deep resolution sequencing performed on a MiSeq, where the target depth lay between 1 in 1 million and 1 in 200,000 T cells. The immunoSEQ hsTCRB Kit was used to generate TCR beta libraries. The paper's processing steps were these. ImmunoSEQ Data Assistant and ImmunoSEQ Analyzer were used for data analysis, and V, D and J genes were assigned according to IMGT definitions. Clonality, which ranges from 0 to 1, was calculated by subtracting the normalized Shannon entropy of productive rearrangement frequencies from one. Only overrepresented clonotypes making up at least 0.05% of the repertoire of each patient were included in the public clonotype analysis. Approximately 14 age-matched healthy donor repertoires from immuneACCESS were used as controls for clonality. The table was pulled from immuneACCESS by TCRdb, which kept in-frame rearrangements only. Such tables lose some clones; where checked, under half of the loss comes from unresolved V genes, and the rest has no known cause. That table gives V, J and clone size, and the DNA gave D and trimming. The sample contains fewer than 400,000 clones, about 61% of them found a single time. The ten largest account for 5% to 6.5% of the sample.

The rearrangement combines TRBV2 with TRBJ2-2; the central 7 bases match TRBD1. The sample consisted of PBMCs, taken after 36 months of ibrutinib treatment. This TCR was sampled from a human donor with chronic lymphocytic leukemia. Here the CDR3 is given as CASIGDSLFGELFF. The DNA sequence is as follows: TGTGCCAGCATCGGGGACAGTCTATTCGGGGAGCTGTTTTTT. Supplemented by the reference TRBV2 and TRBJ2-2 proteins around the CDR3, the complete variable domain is EPEVTQTPSHQVTQMGQEVILRCVPISNHLYFYWYRQILGQKVEFLVSFYNNEISEKSEIFDDQFSVERPDGSNFTLKIRSTKLEDSAMYFCASIGDSLFGELFFGEGSRLTVL.